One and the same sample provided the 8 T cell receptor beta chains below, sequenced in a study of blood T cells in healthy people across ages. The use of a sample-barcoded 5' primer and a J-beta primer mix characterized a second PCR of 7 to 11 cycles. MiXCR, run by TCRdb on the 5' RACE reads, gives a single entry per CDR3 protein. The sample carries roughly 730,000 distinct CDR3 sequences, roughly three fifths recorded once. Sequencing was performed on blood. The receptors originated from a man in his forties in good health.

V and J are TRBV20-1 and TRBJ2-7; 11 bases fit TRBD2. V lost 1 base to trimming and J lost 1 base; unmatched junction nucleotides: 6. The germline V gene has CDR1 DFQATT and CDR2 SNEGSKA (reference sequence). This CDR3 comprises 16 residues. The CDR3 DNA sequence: TGCAGTGCTAGAGGAATTACTAGCGGGAGTTCCTACGAGCAGTACTTC. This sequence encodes CSARGITSGSSYEQYF.

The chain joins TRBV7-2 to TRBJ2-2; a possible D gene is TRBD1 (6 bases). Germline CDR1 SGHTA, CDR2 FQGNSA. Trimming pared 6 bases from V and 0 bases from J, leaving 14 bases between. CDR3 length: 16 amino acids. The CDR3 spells CASSQSGTTNTGELFF. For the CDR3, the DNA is TGTGCCAGCAGTCAATCCGGGACAACGAACACCGGGGAGCTGTTTTTT.

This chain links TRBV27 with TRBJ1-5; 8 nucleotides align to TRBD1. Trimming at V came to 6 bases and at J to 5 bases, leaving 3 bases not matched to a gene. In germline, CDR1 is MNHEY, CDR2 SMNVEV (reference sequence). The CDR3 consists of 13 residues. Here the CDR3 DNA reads TGTGCCAGCAGGGAGACAGGGGATCAGCCCCAGCATTTT. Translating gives CASRETGDQPQHF.

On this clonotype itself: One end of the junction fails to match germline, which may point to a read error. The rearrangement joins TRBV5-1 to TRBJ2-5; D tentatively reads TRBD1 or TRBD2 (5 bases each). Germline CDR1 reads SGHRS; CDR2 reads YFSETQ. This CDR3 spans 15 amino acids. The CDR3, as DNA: TGCGCCGGCAGCTTGGGTCCGGGACCAGCAGAGACCCAGTACTTC. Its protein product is CAGSLGPGPAETQYF.

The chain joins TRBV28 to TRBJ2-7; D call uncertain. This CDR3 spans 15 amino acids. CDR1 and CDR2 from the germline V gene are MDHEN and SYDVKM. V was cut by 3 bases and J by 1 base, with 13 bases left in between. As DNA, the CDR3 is TGTGCCAGCAGTTTCACCGGGCCTGCATCCTACGAGCAGTACTTC. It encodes CASSFTGPASYEQYF.

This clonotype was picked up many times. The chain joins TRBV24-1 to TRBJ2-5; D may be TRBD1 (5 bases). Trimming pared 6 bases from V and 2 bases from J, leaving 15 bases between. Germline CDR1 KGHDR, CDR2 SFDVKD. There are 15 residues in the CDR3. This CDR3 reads CATSPGHSSQETQYF. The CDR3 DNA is TGTGCCACCAGTCCAGGGCATTCCTCTCAAGAGACCCAGTACTTC.

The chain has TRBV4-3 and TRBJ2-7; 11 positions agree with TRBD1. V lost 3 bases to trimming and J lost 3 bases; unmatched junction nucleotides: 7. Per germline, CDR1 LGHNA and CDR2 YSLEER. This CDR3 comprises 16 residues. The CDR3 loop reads CASSQVMGQGDYEQYF. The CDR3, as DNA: TGCGCCAGCAGCCAGGTGATGGGACAGGGGGACTACGAGCAGTACTTC.

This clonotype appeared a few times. CDR3 nucleotide sequence: TGTGCCAGCAGTTTTAAGAGCCCCAATTCCTACGAGCAGTACTTC. It specifies CASSFKSPNSYEQYF. The chain couples TRBV6-5 to TRBJ2-7; D is ambiguous. The CDR3 length is 15 residues. CDR1 MNHEY and CDR2 SVGAGI come from the germline V gene. Trimming removed 4 bases from V and 1 base from J, with 14 bases in between.